This passage covers 3 T cell receptor beta chains from one sample sequenced in a study of regulatory T cells in long-lasting Graves disease. Through Arm-PCR of CDR3 regions and iRepertoire HTBI primers, TCR beta libraries were built. MiXCR, applied by TCRdb to the multiplex PCR reads, yields one record per CDR3 protein. The table lists a few hundred thousand distinct CDR3 sequences, 11% to 15% of them singletons. The time point: newly diagnosed GD, antithyroid drugs for less than 3 months. RNA extracted from PBMCs served as the sequencing template. The sample was also reused in another study, on T cells in Graves' hyperthyroidism and ophthalmopathy.

Specimen: peripheral blood mononuclear cells (PBMCs), collected at new diagnosis, from a patient treated with antithyroid drugs. These receptors came from a woman between 45 and 60 years old with Graves disease.

The table lists this clonotype with a few counts. This chain uses TRBV20-1 with TRBJ1-5; 7 bases line up with TRBD1. In germline, CDR1 is DFQATT, CDR2 SNEGSKA (reference sequence). The CDR3 is made up of 15 amino acids. The junction had 8 bases not matched to a gene; V was cut back by 6 bases and J by 0 bases. The CDR3 DNA sequence: TGCAGTGCGAACCGGGACAGCTATAGCAATCAGCCCCAGCATTTT. Residues: CSANRDSYSNQPQHF.

The sample holds many counts of this clonotype. V and J are TRBV28 and TRBJ2-6; D possibly corresponds to TRBD2 (5 bases). Germline values: CDR1 MDHEN, CDR2 SYDVKM. This CDR3 has 16 amino acids. Trimming shortened V by 6 bases and J by 0 bases, and 12 bases separated the two germline ends. CDR3: CASSRGSNSGANVLTF. Written as DNA, the CDR3 is TGTGCCAGCAGCCGGGGATCTAACTCTGGGGCCAACGTCCTGACTTTC.

This clonotype was seen ten or more times. The chain carries TRBV28 and TRBJ2-2; TRBD1 agrees at 8 bases. The CDR3 is made up of 16 amino acids. Per germline, CDR1 MDHEN and CDR2 SYDVKM. V gave up 6 bases and J gave up 5 bases; unmatched junction bases: 11. CDR3 sequence reads: CASSSLGTGPTGELFF. The CDR3 DNA reads as TGTGCCAGCAGCTCTCTTGGGACAGGTCCAACCGGGGAGCTGTTTTTT.